This TCR beta chain appears in the sequencing data of a study of T cell changes during pregnancy in multiple sclerosis. Here immunoSEQ multiplex PCR was the method, and the copy in TCRdb shows in-frame clones only, minus some. The data show around 80,000 clones, 92% seen once. V lost 11 bases and J 5 bases, leaving 24 bases between the germline ends. Germline V gives CDR1 SGHVS, CDR2 FQNEAQ. The CDR3 is 15 amino acids. This clonotype was obtained from a female donor with multiple sclerosis, enrolled in a pregnancy study. This chain uses TRBV7-8 with TRBJ1-2, with a possible D match to TRBD1 (6 bases). The sample consisted of peripheral blood, taken before pregnancy. The CDR3 loop is CAEPIAQGSYYGYTF. The CDR3 DNA reads as TGTGCCGAGCCCATCGCCCAGGGGTCTTATTATGGCTACACCTTC.